This entry lists 14 T cell receptor beta chains sequenced from one sample in a study of OX40 agonist ivuxolimab in advanced cancers. Assay used: immunoSEQ multiplex PCR; TCRdb lists only in-frame clones, some missing. The table includes tens of thousands of clones, around 84% detected once. The sequencing here drew on CD4+ or CD8+ T cells sorted from blood, taken in a trial of the OX40 agonist ivuxolimab. The receptor set was obtained from an adult with an advanced solid tumor such as melanoma, head and neck, liver or kidney cancer.

This clone was seen only a few times. V usage is TRBV4-2 and J usage is TRBJ2-5; 8 bases match TRBD2. Trimming took 2 bases from V and 1 from J; bases not matched to a gene: 0. Germline-derived CDR1 and CDR2 are LGHNA and YNFKEQ. The CDR3 spans 14 residues. The CDR3 DNA is TGTGCCAGCAGCCAAAGCGGGGGCCAAGAGACCCAGTACTTC. Amino acids: CASSQSGGQETQYF.

The chain employs TRBV19 and TRBJ2-1; D tentatively reads TRBD1 or TRBD2 (6 bases each). The length of the CDR3 is 14 residues. The germline V gene has CDR1 LNHDA and CDR2 SQIVND (reference sequence). Trimming pared 6 bases from V and 4 bases from J, leaving 13 bases between. DNA of the CDR3: TGTGCCAGTAGCCCCCGGGGGCTGTACAATGAGCAGTTCTTC. Protein sequence: CASSPRGLYNEQFF.

This clone appeared once. The J gene is TRBJ1-6, the V gene TRBV2; 7 nucleotides match TRBD1. Germline loops: CDR1 SNHLY, CDR2 FYNNEI. The CDR3 totals 14 residues. V shed 6 bases, J shed 7 bases, and the junction held 6 bases outside the gene matches. This chain's CDR3 is CASRPDRENSPLHF. DNA of the CDR3: TGTGCCAGCAGGCCCGACAGGGAGAATTCACCCCTCCACTTT.

This clone was observed a few times. The chain has TRBV4-2 and TRBJ2-1, with D possibly matching TRBD2 (5 bases). Germline-derived CDR1 and CDR2 are LGHNA and YNFKEQ. This CDR3 is built from 13 residues. The germline V and J ends were trimmed by 1 base and 6 bases, with 7 bases remaining between them. CDR3 region: CASSQGLPNEQFF. In DNA form, the CDR3 reads TGTGCCAGCAGCCAAGGACTACCCAATGAGCAGTTCTTC.

This clone was detected only once. At one end the junction does not follow the germline gene, possibly because of a read error. This chain joins TRBV29-1 and TRBJ2-5; D possibly corresponds to TRBD1 (6 bases). This CDR3 comprises 13 residues. CDR1 SQVTM and CDR2 ANQGSEA come from the germline V gene. In DNA, the CDR3 is TGCAGCGCCTCCACACAGGGCTCCGGGACGAAGGACTTC. It yields the protein CSASTQGSGTKDF. The full variable domain, rest sourced from reference TRBV29-1 and TRBJ2-5, is SAVISQKPSRDICQRGTSLTIQCQVDSQVTMMFWYRQQPGQSLTLIATANQGSEATYESGFVIDKFPISRPNLTFSTLTVSNMSPEDSSIYLCSASTQGSGTKDFGPGTRLLVL.

V and J are TRBV7-9 and TRBJ1-2, with TRBD1 matching 7 bases. With 4 bases clipped from V and 4 bases from J, the junction kept 6 bases outside the gene matches. CDR1 and CDR2 from the germline V gene are SEHNR and FQNEAQ (reference sequence). The CDR3 extends over 14 amino acids. Written as DNA, the CDR3 is TGTGCCAGCAGCTCAATAACAGGGGCCTATGGCTACACCTTC. It encodes CASSSITGAYGYTF.

This clone was observed a handful of times. The chain has TRBV5-5 and TRBJ1-3; perhaps TRBD1 as D (5 bases). From germline, CDR1 is SGHKS and CDR2 YYEKEE (reference sequence). V was cut by 4 bases and J by 2 bases, with 19 bases left in between. CDR3 length equals 17 residues. CDR3 in amino acids: CASSPTGGTVAGNTIYF. The CDR3 nucleotides read TGTGCCAGCAGCCCCACCGGGGGGACCGTCGCTGGAAACACCATATATTTT.

This chain links TRBV4-2 with TRBJ2-4; weak D call: TRBD2 (5 bases). Germline V gene lookup returns CDR1 LGHNA and CDR2 YNFKEQ. This CDR3 has 13 amino acids. V lost 3 bases, J lost 8 bases, and 11 bases lay in between. The CDR3 DNA is TGTGCCAGCAGCCAGAGGGTGCCGGACATTCAGTACTTC. It codes for CASSQRVPDIQYF.

This chain links TRBV7-2 with TRBJ1-4; D perhaps matches TRBD1 (5 bases). The V end was cut by 5 bases, the J end by 7 bases, with 14 bases between. Germline V CDR1 and CDR2: SGHTA, FQGNSA. The CDR3 is 14 amino acids. CDR3 amino acids: CASSPSGTSEKLFF. The CDR3 DNA is TGTGCCAGCAGCCCGAGCGGGACGAGTGAAAAACTGTTTTTT.

This chain connects TRBV4-2 to TRBJ1-2; 7 positions agree with TRBD1. Germline V CDR1 and CDR2: LGHNA, YNFKEQ. The CDR3 sequence is 15 residues long. The V gene end was trimmed by 0 bases and the J gene end by 5 bases; junction bases not matched to a gene: 6. The CDR3 DNA reads as TGTGCCAGCAGCCAAGAAGTGGGACAGCCTTATGGCTACACCTTC. It translates to CASSQEVGQPYGYTF.

The CDR3: CAWGGEDTEAFF. The CDR3 bases are TGTGCCTGGGGGGGGGAGGACACTGAAGCTTTCTTT. The chain employs TRBV30 and TRBJ1-1; TRBD1 might be the D (5 bases). In germline, CDR1 is GTSNPN, CDR2 SVGIG (reference sequence). V was trimmed by 5 bases and J by 3 bases, leaving 10 bases between them. CDR3 length: 12 residues.

The chain couples TRBV6-5 to TRBJ2-1, with unresolved D. The V gene lost 0 bases and the J gene lost 7 bases, with 13 bases spanning the gap. This CDR3 spans 15 amino acids. Germline V gene data show CDR1 as MNHEY and CDR2 as SVGAGI. The DNA for the CDR3 is TGTGCCAGCAGTTACTCGACGGACCCCTTTAATGAGCAGTTCTTC. Its translation: CASSYSTDPFNEQFF.

The rearrangement joins TRBV6-1 to TRBJ2-7; no definite D call. V was trimmed by 5 bases and J by 2 bases, leaving 10 bases between them. Germline CDR1 reads MNHNS; CDR2 reads SASEGT. CDR3 size: 13 residues. The DNA of the CDR3 is TGTGCCAGCAGTCCCACAGTCACCTACGAGCAGTACTTC. As protein: CASSPTVTYEQYF.

V usage is TRBV6-6 and J usage is TRBJ2-7, with 11 bases identical to TRBD1. Losses at the gene ends were 4 bases for V and 4 bases for J; bases not matched to a gene: 3. The CDR3 length is 14 residues. Germline V gives CDR1 MNHNY, CDR2 SVGAGI (reference sequence). Here the CDR3 reads CASSSGTGGYEQYF. CDR3 bases: TGTGCCAGCAGTTCCGGGACAGGGGGTTACGAGCAGTACTTC.